The clone carrying this T cell receptor (beta chain) was seen ten or more times. The antigen is undetermined. V lost 0 bases and J lost 2, with 17 bases in between. The CDR3 consists of 18 residues. In germline, CDR1 is SGHAT, CDR2 FQNNGV. Documented time point: newly diagnosed GD, antithyroid drugs for less than 3 months. Making the TCR library involved RNA that had been extracted from PBMCs. A volume of nine milliliters of peripheral blood was collected in EDTA tubes. Researchers made TCR beta libraries by using iRepertoire HTBI primers and running Arm-PCR on CDR3 regions. Using its own MiXCR run on the multiplex PCR reads, TCRdb lists one record per CDR3 protein. The sample contains 350,000 to 500,000 distinct CDR3 sequences, 15% to 20% of which appear only once. The sample originates from a study of regulatory T cells in long-lasting Graves disease. The study's findings and limits: TRBV28, TRBJ1-2 and TRBJ2-5 were segments that persistent disease favored. The study examined only peripheral blood, not thyroid tissue.

These data were likewise used in another study, on T cells in Graves' hyperthyroidism and ophthalmopathy. That work adds: Within blood appeared most thyroid clonotypes that had expanded above 0.001.

The sequencing here drew on peripheral blood mononuclear cells (PBMCs), taken at new diagnosis, from a patient treated with antithyroid drugs. The clonotype was recovered from a woman in her late teens or twenties with Graves disease. The J gene is TRBJ2-1, the V gene TRBV11-2; tentative D call: TRBD2 (7 bases). CDR3 residues: CASSLDLGGARAYNEQFF. The CDR3 DNA reads as TGTGCCAGCAGCTTAGATCTGGGGGGGGCCAGAGCCTACAATGAGCAGTTCTTC. Full variable domain (missing parts from reference TRBV11-2 and TRBJ2-1): EAGVAQSPRYKIIEKRQSVAFWCNPISGHATLYWYQQILGQGPKLLIQFQNNGVVDDSQLPKDRFSAERLKGVDSTLKIQPAKLEDSAVYLCASSLDLGGARAYNEQFFGPGTRLTVL.